Following are 3 T cell receptor beta chains from one sample sequenced in a study of blood T cell repertoires in COVID-19. Here immunoSEQ multiplex PCR was the method, and the copy in TCRdb shows in-frame clones only, minus some. The table has under 200,000 clones, around 84% seen once. Input material: peripheral blood. These receptors originate from a man aged 35-49 years with acute or convalescent COVID-19.

The rearrangement uses TRBV5-1 and TRBJ1-2; TRBD1 might be the D (5 bases). The CDR3 has 14 amino acids. Trimming left V 0 bases short and J 3 bases short, with 9 bases between. Germline V gene sequence: CDR1 SGHRS, CDR2 YFSETQ. CDR3 protein: CASSLGRADYGYTF. CDR3 sequence (DNA): TGCGCCAGCAGCTTGGGCAGGGCCGACTATGGCTACACCTTC.

V and J are TRBV10-1 and TRBJ2-2; 7 bases are a match to TRBD1. J gave up 4 bases and V 0 bases, and 2 bases lay outside the gene matches. The CDR3 runs to 15 residues. The germline gives CDR1 WNHNN, CDR2 SYGVQD (reference sequence). CDR3 in amino acids: CASSESGQLTGELFF. For the CDR3, the DNA is TGCGCCAGCAGTGAGTCGGGACAGCTCACCGGGGAGCTGTTTTTT.

V gene TRBV5-1 combines with J gene TRBJ1-2; 10 nucleotides match TRBD1. V lost 7 bases to trimming and J lost 3 bases; unmatched junction nucleotides: 3. CDR1 is SGHRS and CDR2 is YFSETQ in the germline V gene. The CDR3 has 13 residues. The CDR3 is CASAGQGYYGYTF. CDR3 DNA: TGCGCCAGCGCGGGACAGGGGTACTATGGCTACACCTTC.